This is a list of T cell receptor beta chains from one sample in a study of cytomegalovirus exposure and HLA in healthy donors. Profiling relied on immunoSEQ multiplex PCR, and the TCRdb table lists in-frame clones only, not all of them. The sample has some 170,000 clones, approximately 80% seen once. Sequencing used PBMCs. Receptors originate from a woman aged 18-35 years in good health and CMV-seropositive. Both conserved end residues are part of each CDR3. Clone size is given for some rows only: seen once, a few or many times, or a class if the clone is expanded.

>TRBV5-4|NA|16
CASSTGQGAITDTQYF
>TRBV12-5|once|19
CASGHTADSGTRGFNEQFF
>TRBV11-2|NA|14
CASRFGTGQFEAFF
>TRBV9|NA|15
CASSVGLEWPGELFF
>TRBV5-6|NA|12
CASSLISIEEFF
>TRBV5-1|once|15
CASSLVGGRGTEAFF
>TRBV9|NA|16
CASSSYFSSGANVLTF
>TRBV5-8|NA|16
CASSPFARWGRETQYF
>TRBV29-1|NA|14
CSVEVVVFGDTQYF
>TRBV5-4|NA|14
CASSRTGPTFEQYF
>TRBV2|NA|14
CASSDTQTGTRGFF
>TRBV28|NA|12
CASSLEFGGYTF
>TRBV6-5|NA|14
CASRGQGINSPLHF
>TRBV18|NA|11
CASSQGDEQYF
>TRBV28|NA|14
CASSPGTGPPGQYF
>TRBV28|NA|13
CASSLTGAGELFF
>TRBV30|NA|14
CAWTIAGGHNEQFF
>TRBV7-2|few|14
CASTLGRAHSPLHF
>TRBV2|NA|15
CASTVGLAVPETQYF
>TRBV6-1|NA|15
CASSTGSASYNEQFF
>TRBV5-6|NA|14
CASSLAFPYNEQFF
>TRBV7-7|few|15
CASSLGVAGTDTQYF
>TRBV19|NA|11
CASAKNTEAFF
>TRBV28|NA|14
CASSSRGGRNTIYF
>TRBV4-3|NA|15
CASSTRDRGYNEQFF
>TRBV19|once|17
CATKPAPGTGTRGIQYF
>TRBV4-1|few|15
CASSQIPGQADEQYF
>TRBV27|NA|14
CASSLGSGGFEQFF
>TRBV9|NA|16
CASSTPGLAGKETQYF
>TRBV2|NA|16
CASSVGRGAMNTEAFF
>TRBV28|NA|15
CASSGQGGGNQPQHF
>TRBV5-1|NA|14
CASSLDSPEETQYF
>TRBV5-6|NA|14
CASSGGQGYNEQYF
>TRBV19|NA|17
CASSIASGGATTGELFF
>TRBV19|NA|15
CASSKVAGYTDTQYF
>TRBV5-8|NA|18
CASSSWTSGGLSGETQYF
>TRBV30|NA|11
CASQGYGELFF
>TRBV21-1|NA|16
CASSIGGAGDTGELFF
>TRBV5-1|NA|16
CASSQTTGQSNEKLFF
>TRBV4-1|NA|17
CASSQGVRGGLLGEQFF
>TRBV18|once|15
CASSPGKAGGGPLHF
>TRBV11-1|few|15
CASSDPSGGIGTQYF
>TRBV5-1|once|15
CASSTGTSGAYEQYF
>TRBV27|NA|21
CASSLGPFRGAGGPIYDEQYF
>TRBV5-1|NA|16
CASSLGGPISSYEQYF
>TRBV7-2|NA|15
CASSLVSDLREKLFF
>TRBV5-4|NA|13
CASSLDYTDTQYF
>TRBV18|NA|12
CASSQTQATAFF
>TRBV10-1|NA|15
CASSDEAWSYNEQFF
>TRBV7-6|NA|15
CASSRRRGSLDGYTF